The 10 T cell receptor beta chains presented below share a single source sample, sequenced in a study of OX40 agonist ivuxolimab in advanced cancers. Measured with immunoSEQ multiplex PCR; TCRdb has only the in-frame clones, and not every one. The sample contains tens of thousands of clones, over 90% of which appear only once. Sample: CD4+ or CD8+ T cells sorted from blood, taken in a trial of the OX40 agonist ivuxolimab. Receptor source: an adult with an advanced solid tumor such as melanoma, head and neck, liver or kidney cancer.

The chain has TRBV28 and TRBJ2-7, with D unresolved. Germline loops: CDR1 MDHEN, CDR2 SYDVKM. Trimming cost V 3 bases and J 3 bases, with 9 bases left between them. The CDR3 sequence is 13 residues long. The DNA for the CDR3 is TGTGCCAGCAGTTTCAGACCAGACTACGAGCAGTACTTC. Amino acids: CASSFRPDYEQYF.

The chain has TRBV30 and TRBJ2-7; D not certain. CDR3 length: 11 residues. Germline assignment: CDR1 GTSNPN and CDR2 SVGIG (reference sequence). Trimming removed 0 bases at V and 4 bases at J, with 4 bases between. The CDR3 sequence: CAWSVAYEQYF. The CDR3 nucleotides are TGTGCCTGGAGTGTAGCGTACGAGCAGTACTTC. The variable domain in full, completed from reference TRBV30 and TRBJ2-7, reads SQTIHQWPATLVQPVGSPLSLECTVEGTSNPNLYWYRQAAGRGLQLLFYSVGIGQISSEVPQNLSASRPQDRQFILSSKKLLLSDSGFYLCAWSVAYEQYFGPGTRLTVT.

This clone has more than one count but fewer than ten. The rearrangement uses TRBV9 and TRBJ2-7; D may be TRBD1 (6 bases). There are 14 residues in the CDR3. V lost 0 bases and J lost 3, with 10 bases in between. Looked up from germline, CDR1 is SGDLS and CDR2 is YYNGEE. CDR3 coding DNA: TGTGCCAGCAGCGTAGGGGACAACGACTACGAGCAGTACTTC. Translating gives CASSVGDNDYEQYF.

The gene calls are TRBV7-8 and TRBJ1-2; 7 bases agree with TRBD1. The V segment lost 2 bases and the J segment 4 bases; nucleotides outside the gene matches: 7. Germline CDR1 and CDR2: SGHVS and FQNEAQ. The CDR3 is made up of 15 amino acids. CDR3 sequence (DNA): TGTGCCAGCAGCTTAAAGACAGGGAGCGCCTATGGCTACACCTTC. Amino acid sequence: CASSLKTGSAYGYTF. Looking up the rest from reference TRBV7-8 and TRBJ1-2 gives the full variable domain: GAGVSQSPRYKVAKRGQDVALRCDPISGHVSLFWYQQALGQGPEFLTYFQNEAQLDKSGLPSDRFFAERPEGSVSTLKIQRTQQEDSAVYLCASSLKTGSAYGYTFGSGTRLTVV.

The CDR3 spells CASSLSPGQRAGEAFF. The CDR3 coding sequence is TGCGCCAGCAGCTTGAGCCCGGGACAGCGGGCTGGGGAAGCTTTCTTT. The chain recombines TRBV5-1 with TRBJ1-1, with 7 bases lining up with TRBD1. CDR1 is SGHRS and CDR2 is YFSETQ in the germline V gene. Unmatched junction bases numbered 14, after V lost 1 base and J lost 8 bases. CDR3 length: 16 residues.

The V call is TRBV30, the J call TRBJ2-3; possible D gene TRBD2, 6 bases. Germline V lookup: CDR1 GTSNPN, CDR2 SVGIG (reference sequence). V was cut by 5 bases and J by 0 bases, with 18 bases left in between. The CDR3 has 16 residues. The CDR3 nucleotides are TGTGCCTGGGGGGGTGGGACTGAGCCTAGCACAGATACGCAGTATTTT. Translation: CAWGGGTEPSTDTQYF.

Worth noting for this clone: A much larger clone differs by one base, so this may be a read error. The rearrangement joins TRBV21-1 to TRBJ2-2; TRBD1, the table's D call, lacks a check against the DNA. TRBV21-1 is described as a pseudogene. The CDR3 has 18 residues. CDR3 sequence: CASSKRGGQGERGGELFF. CDR3 nucleotide sequence: TGTGCCAGCAGCAAAAGGGGTGGACAGGGGGAAAGAGGCGGGGAGCTGTTTTTT.

Notes on this clone: A junction end diverges from the germline sequence, so it may reflect a read error. This chain joins TRBV7-8 and TRBJ2-1; D is ambiguous. The CDR3 totals 16 residues. Germline CDR1 and CDR2: SGHVS and FQNEAQ. CDR3 region: CASSQRETLSSNEQFF. The CDR3 DNA is TGTGCCAGCAGCCAAAGAGAGACGTTGTCCTCCAATGAGCAGTTCTTC.

V usage is TRBV5-1 and J usage is TRBJ2-7, with 8 positions matching TRBD1. V was pared by 4 bases and J by 5 bases, with 17 bases of the junction left unmatched. The CDR3 extends over 17 amino acids. Germline V gene sequence: CDR1 SGHRS, CDR2 YFSETQ. CDR3 sequence: CASSQGSSGQGVHEQYF. Here the CDR3 DNA reads TGCGCCAGCAGCCAGGGGTCGTCCGGACAGGGAGTCCACGAGCAGTACTTC.

The chain couples TRBV14 to TRBJ2-7; D uncertain. V was cut by 4 bases and J by 2 bases, with 6 bases left in between. This CDR3 is built from 12 residues. Germline CDR1 and CDR2: SGHDN and FVKESK. The CDR3 sequence: CASSLSPYEQYF. CDR3 coding DNA: TGTGCCAGCAGCCTCTCCCCCTACGAGCAGTACTTC.